This note documents a single TCR beta chain sequence. This sample was taken from a study of blood T cell repertoires in COVID-19. Study-wide context: Sites across the United States, Italy and Spain contributed samples from acute and convalescent COVID-19. Sources were T cells, B-cell-depleted T cells, or PBMCs; the material itself was cDNA or gDNA.

How the authors handled the data: By means of reference gene primer amplification, nucleated cell counts were estimated. The repertoire was sequenced with immunoSEQ multiplex PCR; TCRdb's copy has only in-frame clones and lacks some. D and trimming were read from the DNA, whereas the V and J calls and clone size are those reported in that table. The sample includes 110,000 to 150,000 clones, around 89% of them seen just once. Germline V gene data show CDR1 as MDHEN and CDR2 as SYDVKM. V lost 5 bases and J lost 5, with 7 bases in between. This CDR3 contains 11 residues. Sequencing was done on a sample of peripheral blood. This clonotype was obtained from a man aged 55 to 69 with active or convalescent COVID-19. V is TRBV28 and J is TRBJ2-7; D gene unclear. CDR3 sequence (DNA): TGTGCCAGCAGTGGGCGAAACGAGCAGTACTTC. Amino acids: CASSGRNEQYF.